These T cell receptor beta chains were read from a single sample in a study of blood T cell repertoires in COVID-19. Sequencing used immunoSEQ multiplex PCR; TCRdb keeps in-frame clones, though not all of them. This table has 85,000 to 100,000 clones, 85% to 90% appearing once. The specimen sequenced was peripheral blood. Receptors originate from a man in his 60s with acute or convalescent COVID-19. Each CDR3 is given with its conserved first and last residue. Each record gives: CDR3 DNA, CDR3 protein, V gene, clone size, CDR3 length, D gene, J gene. The D gene is left open where the match is weak. Part of the rows lack a size; the others show once, few, many or a class for expanded clones.

DNA: TGTGCCAGCAGTCCCTACGGGAAGGGCTACGAGCAGTACTTC
CDR3: CASSPYGKGYEQYF
V: TRBV27
size: once
length: 14
D: -
J: TRBJ2-7

DNA: TGTGCCAGCAGTTTATCGCTAGTACCACAGGGGATTGGGAATTCACCCCTCCACTTT
CDR3: CASSLSLVPQGIGNSPLHF
V: TRBV27
size: few
length: 19
D: TRBD1
J: TRBJ1-6

DNA: TGTGCCAGCAGCTTAGCCCTAGCGGGAGCCTACGAGCAGTACTTC
CDR3: CASSLALAGAYEQYF
V: TRBV11-2
size: -
length: 15
D: TRBD2
J: TRBJ2-7

DNA: TGTGCCAGCAGCCTCAACAGGGGCTACAATGAGCAGTTCTTC
CDR3: CASSLNRGYNEQFF
V: TRBV14
size: once
length: 14
D: TRBD1
J: TRBJ2-1

DNA: TGCAGCGTGGATGGGGGGACAGGGGGCGAGCAGTACTTC
CDR3: CSVDGGTGGEQYF
V: TRBV29-1
size: -
length: 13
D: TRBD1
J: TRBJ2-7

DNA: TGTGCCAGGCCTATCGGGGGTCTTCGGTACAATGAGCAGTTCTTC
CDR3: CARPIGGLRYNEQFF
V: TRBV7-9
size: -
length: 15
D: -
J: TRBJ2-1

DNA: TGTGCCAGCAGCTTAGGGGGACAACAGAACACTGAAGCTTTCTTT
CDR3: CASSLGGQQNTEAFF
V: TRBV11-3
size: -
length: 15
D: -
J: TRBJ1-1

DNA: TGTGCCAGCAGTGCTAAAACCCCTATACCTAGGAACGAGCAGTACTTC
CDR3: CASSAKTPIPRNEQYF
V: TRBV27
size: -
length: 16
D: -
J: TRBJ2-7

DNA: TGTGCCAGCAGCCAAGATAACAGCTATGGCTACACCTTC
CDR3: CASSQDNSYGYTF
V: TRBV4-2
size: -
length: 13
D: -
J: TRBJ1-2

DNA: TGTGCCAGCAGGCGACTAGCGGGGAACACCGGGGAGCTGTTTTTT
CDR3: CASRRLAGNTGELFF
V: TRBV6-5
size: -
length: 15
D: TRBD2
J: TRBJ2-2

DNA: TGTGCCAGCGGACTAGCGGGGGTGGCCGGGGAGCTGTTTTTT
CDR3: CASGLAGVAGELFF
V: TRBV6-5
size: -
length: 14
D: TRBD2
J: TRBJ2-2

DNA: TGTGCCACCAGCAGAGTTGGCCTCGGACTGGCCAATCAGCCCCAGCATTTT
CDR3: CATSRVGLGLANQPQHF
V: TRBV15
size: -
length: 17
D: -
J: TRBJ1-5

DNA: TGTGCCAGCAGCGGGACAGATGGAAACACCATATATTTT
CDR3: CASSGTDGNTIYF
V: TRBV5-4
size: -
length: 13
D: TRBD1
J: TRBJ1-3

DNA: TGTGCCAGCAGCCTGTACAGGGACACAGATACGCAGTATTTT
CDR3: CASSLYRDTDTQYF
V: TRBV7-8
size: -
length: 14
D: -
J: TRBJ2-3

DNA: TGTGCCAGCAGCCAAGACAGGACGGGCGGGAGTAGTACCGGGGAGCTGTTTTTT
CDR3: CASSQDRTGGSSTGELFF
V: TRBV14
size: -
length: 18
D: TRBD2
J: TRBJ2-2

DNA: TGCGCCAGCAGCCAAGGTCTAGCGGGGGGTGTTACGCAGTATTTT
CDR3: CASSQGLAGGVTQYF
V: TRBV4-3
size: -
length: 15
D: TRBD2
J: TRBJ2-3

DNA: TGCAGCGTTGATAGGCTAGCGGGAGGGTCGGGTGAGACCCAGTACTTC
CDR3: CSVDRLAGGSGETQYF
V: TRBV29-1
size: -
length: 16
D: TRBD2
J: TRBJ2-5

DNA: TGTGCCAGCAGCCCGACAGGCGGGGGCTATGGCTACACCTTC
CDR3: CASSPTGGGYGYTF
V: TRBV5-4
size: -
length: 14
D: -
J: TRBJ1-2

DNA: TGTGCCAGTAGTACTAGACAGGAGAACACTGAAGCTTTCTTT
CDR3: CASSTRQENTEAFF
V: TRBV19
size: once
length: 14
D: -
J: TRBJ1-1

DNA: TGTGCCAGTATTGGGGGGTTCACAGATACGCAGTATTTT
CDR3: CASIGGFTDTQYF
V: TRBV19
size: -
length: 13
D: -
J: TRBJ2-3

DNA: TGTGCCAGCAGCCGCCAAGGGGGCGAGCAGTACTTC
CDR3: CASSRQGGEQYF
V: TRBV7-9
size: -
length: 12
D: -
J: TRBJ2-7

DNA: TGTGCCTGGACGAGGGGACAGGGGATGGCCTACGAGCAGTACTTC
CDR3: CAWTRGQGMAYEQYF
V: TRBV30
size: -
length: 15
D: TRBD1
J: TRBJ2-7

DNA: TGTGCTAGTGGTTTGGGGGCCCAACAGGGGATAAAAGGCTACACCTTC
CDR3: CASGLGAQQGIKGYTF
V: TRBV12-5
size: -
length: 16
D: TRBD1
J: TRBJ1-2

DNA: TGTGCCAGCAGCCCGGGGCTAGCGGTTGTCAATGAGCAGTTCTTC
CDR3: CASSPGLAVVNEQFF
V: TRBV11-3
size: -
length: 15
D: TRBD2
J: TRBJ2-1

DNA: TGTGCCAGCAGCCCAAGAGGGGGCCATAACTATGGCTACACCTTC
CDR3: CASSPRGGHNYGYTF
V: TRBV7-3
size: -
length: 15
D: TRBD1
J: TRBJ1-2

DNA: TGTGCCAGCACACAGGGAACGATTGGCTACACCTTC
CDR3: CASTQGTIGYTF
V: TRBV6-5
size: -
length: 12
D: -
J: TRBJ1-2

DNA: TGTGCCAGCAGTTTAAAACAGGGCCATGGCTACACCTTC
CDR3: CASSLKQGHGYTF
V: TRBV12-3/TRBV12-4
size: -
length: 13
D: -
J: TRBJ1-2